This T cell receptor beta chain originates from a study of T-cell memory formation after mild COVID-19. The wider study: TCR clusters largely stayed donor specific. Broader study findings: CD4/CD8 balance held among clones contracting day 15 to 85, and later expanders leaned CD4+. For contracting clones, CD4+ ones sat mainly in CM and EM, CD8+ in EMRA.

This clonotype was observed a few times. What it recognizes is unknown. CDR3 length equals 14 residues. V lost 0 bases and J lost 14; bases outside the gene matches: 12. Germline values: CDR1 LGHNA, CDR2 YSLEER. Researchers used 5'RACE with constant-segment primers to make TCR alpha and TCR beta cDNA libraries that carry sample barcodes and UMIs. TCRdb recomputed calls from the 5' RACE reads with MiXCR, one row per CDR3 protein. The table has approximately 300,000 distinct CDR3 sequences, roughly 8.2% seen once. The genes are TRBV4-3 and TRBJ1-2; 7 bases are a match to TRBD1. This clonotype was obtained from a man between 18 and 35 years old who had mild COVID-19 (a few samples of this study predate the infection). Cell type and time point are not known. Sequencing input: PBMCs or a T cell subset sorted from them (not recorded which). CDR3 sequence reads: CASSQEVSETGSTF. DNA of the CDR3: TGCGCCAGCAGCCAAGAAGTATCGGAGACAGGGTCAACCTTC.